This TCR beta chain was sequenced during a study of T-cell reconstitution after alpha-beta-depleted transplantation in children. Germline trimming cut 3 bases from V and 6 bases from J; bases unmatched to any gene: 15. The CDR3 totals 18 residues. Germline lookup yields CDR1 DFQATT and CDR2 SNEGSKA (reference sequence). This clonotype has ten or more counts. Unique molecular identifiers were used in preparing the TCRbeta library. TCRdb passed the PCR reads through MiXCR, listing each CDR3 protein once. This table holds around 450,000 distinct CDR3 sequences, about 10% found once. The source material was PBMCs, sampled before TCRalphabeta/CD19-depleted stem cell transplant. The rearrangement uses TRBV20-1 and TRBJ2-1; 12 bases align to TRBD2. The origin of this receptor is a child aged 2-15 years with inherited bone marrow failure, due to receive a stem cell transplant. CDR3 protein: CSASSIKLAGGGGNEQFF. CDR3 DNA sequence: TGCAGTGCTAGTTCGATTAAACTAGCGGGAGGAGGGGGCAATGAGCAGTTCTTC.